This is a list of T cell receptor beta chains from one sample in a study of graft-versus-host responses after intestinal transplantation. Using immunoSEQ multiplex PCR, the repertoire was profiled, and TCRdb retains in-frame clones only, with some absent. The data show around 20,000 clones, roughly 80% seen once. Sequenced material: PBMCs, taken 14 days after transplant. These receptors were collected from a human patient who received an intestinal transplant, so some T cells may come from the graft donor. The CDR3 runs from the conserved cysteine through the conserved F or W. D genes are given only for firm matches. Size is omitted from some rows. Given values are once, few, many or a class for expanded clones.

d_call clone_size j_call v_call cdr3_nt cdr3_aa
TRBD1 - TRBJ2-7 TRBV13 TGTGCCAGCAGCTCGGACAGGGACCCCTACGAGCAGTACTTC CASSSDRDPYEQYF
- once TRBJ2-1 TRBV6-1 TGTGCCAGCAGTCTCCCCATGTTAAATGAGCAGTTCTTC CASSLPMLNEQFF
- - TRBJ2-3 TRBV6-1 TGTGCCAGCAGTGACAGGGGAGTGACAGATACGCAGTATTTT CASSDRGVTDTQYF
- - TRBJ1-4 TRBV4-1 TGCGCCAGCAGCCAGTTGGGGGAAGAAACTAATGAAAAACTGTTTTTT CASSQLGEETNEKLFF
- - TRBJ1-6 TRBV4-1 TGCGCCAGCAGCCCCCAGGACCTAGGCTCCTATAATTCACCCCTCCACTTT CASSPQDLGSYNSPLHF
- few TRBJ1-6 TRBV27 TGTGCCAGCATGACGGGACCCTATAATTCACCCCTCCACTTT CASMTGPYNSPLHF
- - TRBJ1-1 TRBV7-3 TGTGCCAGCAGCTTGGGTATTGGAACCACTGAAGCTTTCTTT CASSLGIGTTEAFF
TRBD1 - TRBJ2-2 TRBV7-9 TGTGCCAGCAGCTTAGCGGGACAGGGCGGGGAGCTGTTTTTT CASSLAGQGGELFF
- - TRBJ1-2 TRBV13 TGTGCCAGCAGCTCACCGGAACAGGACCTAATACCCCCTTTCTTC CASSSPEQDLIPPFF
- - TRBJ2-7 TRBV27 TGTGCCAGCAGTTCCCTGGAAGCGGCGGGCTCCTACGAGCAGTACTTC CASSSLEAAGSYEQYF
- - TRBJ2-7 TRBV27 TGTGCCAGCAGTCCCTCCTCTTACGAGCAGTACTTC CASSPSSYEQYF
TRBD2 - TRBJ2-5 TRBV5-1 TGCGCCAGCAGCGCAAACCTGGGACTAGGGGAGACCCAGTACTTC CASSANLGLGETQYF
TRBD2 - TRBJ2-1 TRBV7-3 TGTGCCAGCAGCTGGACCGGGACTAACAATGAGCAGTTCTTC CASSWTGTNNEQFF
- - TRBJ2-7 TRBV5-1 TGCGCCAGCAGCTTGCAGACGGGGGACTACGAGCAGTACTTC CASSLQTGDYEQYF
TRBD1 - TRBJ1-1 TRBV12-5 TGTGCTAGTGGTCCTACGGGAGGTAGGGGGCTGGACACTGAAGCTTTCTTT CASGPTGGRGLDTEAFF
- - TRBJ1-1 TRBV4-3 TGCGCCAGCAGCCAAGGGGGGAACACTGAAGCTTTCTTT CASSQGGNTEAFF
- - TRBJ2-1 TRBV5-6 TGTGCCAGCAGCATAGGGAGCTCCTACAATGGGCAGTTCTTC CASSIGSSYNGQFF
TRBD2 few TRBJ2-2 TRBV6-1 TGTGCCAGCAGCGGCGGACTAGGCGGGGAGCTGTTTTTT CASSGGLGGELFF
- - TRBJ2-7 TRBV9 TGTGCCAGCAGCGTAGAAGGAATGGGAGCCTACGAGCAGTACTTC CASSVEGMGAYEQYF
TRBD2 - TRBJ2-2 TRBV19 TGTGCCAGTAAGGGTCTAGCGGGGGCGAACACCGGGGAGCTGTTTTTT CASKGLAGANTGELFF
- - TRBJ1-4 TRBV2 TGTGCCAGCAGCCCCACCGGAAAACTGTTTTTT CASSPTGKLFF
- - TRBJ1-1 TRBV5-6 TGTGCCAGCAGCCTTTTGATGAACACTGAAGCTTTCTTT CASSLLMNTEAFF
TRBD2 - TRBJ2-3 TRBV7-3 TGTGCCAGCAGCTGGGCCGGGACTAGCGGCACAGATACGCAGTATTTT CASSWAGTSGTDTQYF
TRBD2 - TRBJ2-2 TRBV19 TGTGCCGGTAGCGGGAGTGATATCGGGGAGCTGTTTTTT CAGSGSDIGELFF
- - TRBJ1-4 TRBV15 TGTGCCACCAGCAGAACTACGGCGGGGGGCCCTTTGAATGAAAAACTGTTTTTT CATSRTTAGGPLNEKLFF
- - TRBJ1-4 TRBV5-4 TGTGCCAGCAGCTTGGACAGTAATGAAAAACTGTTTTTT CASSLDSNEKLFF
TRBD2 few TRBJ2-5 TRBV6-5 TGTGCCAGCAGCCCGACTAGCGGGAAAGAGACCCAGTACTTC CASSPTSGKETQYF
- - TRBJ2-1 TRBV5-6 TGTGCCAGCAGTTCAACCACAGGCTACAATGAGCAGTTCTTC CASSSTTGYNEQFF
- - TRBJ1-3 TRBV7-2 TGTGCCAGCAGCACGACGACGGGCTCTGGAAACACCATATATTTT CASSTTTGSGNTIYF
- - TRBJ1-2 TRBV6-5 TGTGCCAGCAGCCTCCTCGGGGGGCCTAACTATGGCTACACCTTC CASSLLGGPNYGYTF
- - TRBJ2-7 TRBV30 TGTGCCTGGAAGAGGGTGGCCTCCTACGAGCAGTACTTC CAWKRVASYEQYF
TRBD1 - TRBJ2-7 TRBV6-5 TGTGCCAGCAGCTACTCTCAGGGGGCGCGCTACGAGCAGTACTTC CASSYSQGARYEQYF
- once TRBJ2-7 TRBV13 TGTGCCAGCAGCTTCCTTGAATATTCCTACGAGCAGTACTTC CASSFLEYSYEQYF
TRBD1 few TRBJ1-5 TRBV6-1 TGTGCCAGCAGTGTCCCGGGACAGGTTATCAATCAGCCCCAGCATTTT CASSVPGQVINQPQHF
- - TRBJ2-7 TRBV11-3 TGTGCCAGCAGCCGAGATAGGGACTACGAGCAGTACTTC CASSRDRDYEQYF
- few TRBJ2-2 TRBV11-3 TGTGCCAGCAGCTCGGGGGGCGCGTGGACCGGGGAGCTGTTTTTT CASSSGGAWTGELFF
TRBD2 - TRBJ2-3 TRBV11-1 TGTGCCAGCAGCCCGGGACTAGCGGTCACAGATACGCAGTATTTT CASSPGLAVTDTQYF
TRBD2 - TRBJ2-2 TRBV6-1 TGTGCCAGCAGTGAATCTCCTAGCGGGAGAGGTAGACCCGGGGAGCTGTTTTTT CASSESPSGRGRPGELFF
TRBD2 - TRBJ2-3 TRBV14 TGTGCCAGCGAATCTAGCGGGGGAGATACGCAGTATTTT CASESSGGDTQYF
TRBD2 - TRBJ2-3 TRBV4-1 TGCGCCAGCAGCCAAGGCATTGTTCTGGCAAGCGGGCGGGGGACAGATACGCAGTATTTT CASSQGIVLASGRGTDTQYF
TRBD1 - TRBJ2-3 TRBV5-6 TGTGCCAGCAGCTCCGAACAGGGGAGAAAAAGGAGGTATACGCAGTATTTT CASSSEQGRKRRYTQYF
TRBD2 once TRBJ2-7 TRBV11-3 TGTGCCAGCAGCCCCGGGACTAGCGGGGGCCCCTACGAGCAGTACTTC CASSPGTSGGPYEQYF
TRBD2 - TRBJ2-7 TRBV4-1 TGCGCCAGCAGCCAAGCGGGACTAGCGGGGGGGCTCTACGAGCAGTACTTC CASSQAGLAGGLYEQYF
- - TRBJ2-7 TRBV19 TGTGCCAGCAAATCTGCCGGACAGCCAATCTACGAGCAGTACTTC CASKSAGQPIYEQYF
- - TRBJ2-7 TRBV6-5 TGTGCCAGCAGTTTTGAAGACAGCTACGAGCAGTACTTC CASSFEDSYEQYF
TRBD2 few TRBJ2-5 TRBV2 TGTGCCAGCAGTGAAGTGCAAGCGGGGGGGAATCAAGAGACCCAGTACTTC CASSEVQAGGNQETQYF